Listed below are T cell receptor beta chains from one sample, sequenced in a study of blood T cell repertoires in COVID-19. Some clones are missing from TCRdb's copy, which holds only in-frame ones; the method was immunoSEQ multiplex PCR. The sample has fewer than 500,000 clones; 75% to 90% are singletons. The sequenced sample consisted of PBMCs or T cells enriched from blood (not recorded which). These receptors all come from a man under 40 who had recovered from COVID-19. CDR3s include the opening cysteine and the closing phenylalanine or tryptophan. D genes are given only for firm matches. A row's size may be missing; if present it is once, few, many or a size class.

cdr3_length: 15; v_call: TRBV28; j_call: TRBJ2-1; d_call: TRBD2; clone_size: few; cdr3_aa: CASSFQRDHHNEQFF; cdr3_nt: TGTGCCAGCAGTTTTCAGCGGGATCACCACAATGAGCAGTTCTTC
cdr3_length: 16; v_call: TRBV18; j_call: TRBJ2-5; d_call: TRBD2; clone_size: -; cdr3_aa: CASSLGPSGDRKTQYF; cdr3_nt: TGTGCCAGCTCCCTGGGGCCTAGCGGGGATCGGAAGACCCAGTACTTC
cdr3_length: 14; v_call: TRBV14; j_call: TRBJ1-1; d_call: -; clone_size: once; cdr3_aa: CASSQAFGGTEAFF; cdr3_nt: TGTGCCAGCAGCCAAGCTTTCGGGGGCACTGAAGCTTTCTTT
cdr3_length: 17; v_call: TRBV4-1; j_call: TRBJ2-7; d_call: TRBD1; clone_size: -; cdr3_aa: CASSQDRGRLKAYEQYF; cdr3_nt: TGCGCCAGCAGCCAAGACAGGGGGCGCTTGAAGGCCTACGAGCAGTACTTC
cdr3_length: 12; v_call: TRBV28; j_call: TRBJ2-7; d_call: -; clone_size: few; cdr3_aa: CASSLTVYEQYF; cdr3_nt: TGTGCCAGCAGTCTCACAGTATACGAGCAGTACTTC
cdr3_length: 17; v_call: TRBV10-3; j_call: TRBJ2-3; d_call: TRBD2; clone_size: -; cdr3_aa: CAISRGLAGGTTDTQYF; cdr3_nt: TGTGCCATCAGTCGGGGACTAGCGGGAGGAACCACAGATACGCAGTATTTT
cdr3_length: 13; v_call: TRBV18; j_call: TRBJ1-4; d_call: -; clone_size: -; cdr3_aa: CASSPLEGEKLFF; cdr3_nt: TGTGCCAGCTCACCACTGGAGGGAGAAAAACTGTTTTTT
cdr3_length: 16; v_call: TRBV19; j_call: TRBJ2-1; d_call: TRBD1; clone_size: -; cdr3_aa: CASSIAGTGGYNEQFF; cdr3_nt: TGTGCCAGTAGTATAGCAGGGACAGGGGGTTACAATGAGCAGTTCTTC
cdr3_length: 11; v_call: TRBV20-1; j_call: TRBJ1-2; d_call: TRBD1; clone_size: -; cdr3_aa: CSARGDRGYTF; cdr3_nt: TGCAGTGCTAGAGGCGACAGGGGATACACCTTC
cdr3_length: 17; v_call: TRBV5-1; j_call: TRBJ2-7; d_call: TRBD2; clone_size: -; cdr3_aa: CASSFPRGAGGPREQYF; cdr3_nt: TGCGCCAGCAGCTTCCCCAGAGGGGCGGGAGGGCCGAGAGAGCAGTACTTC
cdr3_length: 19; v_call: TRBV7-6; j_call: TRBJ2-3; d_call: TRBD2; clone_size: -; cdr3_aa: CASSLGPLAGGPSTDTQYF; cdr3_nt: TGTGCCAGCAGCTTAGGTCCACTAGCGGGAGGGCCGAGCACAGATACGCAGTATTTT
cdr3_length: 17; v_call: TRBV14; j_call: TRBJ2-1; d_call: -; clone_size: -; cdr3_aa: CASSQDTRDWRYNEQFF; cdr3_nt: TGTGCCAGCAGCCAAGATACCCGGGACTGGAGGTACAATGAGCAGTTCTTC
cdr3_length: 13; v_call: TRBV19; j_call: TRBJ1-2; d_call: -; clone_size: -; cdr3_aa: CASKIEALPGYTF; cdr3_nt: TGTGCCAGTAAAATTGAAGCCCTTCCTGGCTACACCTTC
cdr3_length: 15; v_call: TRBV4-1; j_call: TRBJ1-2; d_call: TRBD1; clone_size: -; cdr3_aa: CASSQPRDRGFGYTF; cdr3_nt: TGCGCCAGCAGCCAACCCCGGGACAGGGGTTTTGGCTACACCTTC
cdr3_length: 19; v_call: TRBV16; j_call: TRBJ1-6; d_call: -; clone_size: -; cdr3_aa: CASSPLMAAREVGYSPLHF; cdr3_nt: TGTGCCAGCAGCCCCCTGATGGCGGCCCGGGAGGTGGGTTATTCACCCCTCCACTTT
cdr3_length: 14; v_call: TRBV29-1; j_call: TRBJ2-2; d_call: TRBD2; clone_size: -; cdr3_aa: CSVGLAANTGELFF; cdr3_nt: TGCAGCGTTGGACTAGCAGCGAACACCGGGGAGCTGTTTTTT
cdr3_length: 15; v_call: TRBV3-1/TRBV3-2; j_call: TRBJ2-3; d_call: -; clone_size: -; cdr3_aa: CASSHGGDPTDTQYF; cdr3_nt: TGTGCCAGCAGCCACGGAGGGGACCCCACAGATACGCAGTATTTT
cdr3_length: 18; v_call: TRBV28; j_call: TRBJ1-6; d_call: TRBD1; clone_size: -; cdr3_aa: CASDTYRGQGERNSPLHF; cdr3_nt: TGTGCCAGCGACACATACCGAGGACAGGGCGAGCGAAATTCACCCCTCCACTTT
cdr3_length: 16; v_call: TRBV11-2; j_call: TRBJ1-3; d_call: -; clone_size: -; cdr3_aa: CASSFFVGQPGNTIYF; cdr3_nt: TGTGCCAGCAGCTTTTTCGTCGGACAACCCGGAAACACCATATATTTT
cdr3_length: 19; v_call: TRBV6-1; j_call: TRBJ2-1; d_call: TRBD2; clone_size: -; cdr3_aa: CASSEVRLAGLGPYNEQFF; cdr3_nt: TGTGCCAGCAGTGAAGTCCGACTAGCGGGCCTAGGACCCTACAATGAGCAGTTCTTC
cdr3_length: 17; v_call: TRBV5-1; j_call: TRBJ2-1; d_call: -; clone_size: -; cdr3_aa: CASSLVSGLGTYNEQFF; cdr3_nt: TGCGCCAGCAGCTTGGTATCGGGACTCGGTACCTACAATGAGCAGTTCTTC
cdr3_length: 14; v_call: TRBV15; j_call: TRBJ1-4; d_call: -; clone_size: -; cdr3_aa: CATSRGQGNEKLFF; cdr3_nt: TGTGCCACCAGCAGAGGGCAGGGTAATGAAAAACTGTTTTTT
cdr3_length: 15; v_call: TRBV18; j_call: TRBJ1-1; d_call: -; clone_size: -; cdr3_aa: CASSPEGRLNTEAFF; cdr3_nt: TGTGCCAGCTCACCAGAGGGCAGGCTGAACACTGAAGCTTTCTTT
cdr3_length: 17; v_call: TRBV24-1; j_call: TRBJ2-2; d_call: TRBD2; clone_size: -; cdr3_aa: CATSELLAGAHTGELFF; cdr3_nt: TGTGCCACCAGTGAACTACTAGCGGGAGCCCACACCGGGGAGCTGTTTTTT
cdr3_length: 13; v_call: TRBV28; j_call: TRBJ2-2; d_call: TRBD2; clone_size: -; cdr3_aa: CASRLAGVGELFF; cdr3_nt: TGTGCCAGCAGGCTAGCGGGAGTAGGGGAGCTGTTTTTT
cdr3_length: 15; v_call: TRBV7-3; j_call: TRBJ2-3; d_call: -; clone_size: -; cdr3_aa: CASSLGGAGADTQYF; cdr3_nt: TGTGCCAGCAGCTTAGGAGGGGCCGGAGCAGATACGCAGTATTTT
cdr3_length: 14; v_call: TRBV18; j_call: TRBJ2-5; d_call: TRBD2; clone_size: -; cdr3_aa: CASSPPGTKETQYF; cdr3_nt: TGTGCCAGCTCACCCCCCGGGACTAAAGAGACCCAGTACTTC
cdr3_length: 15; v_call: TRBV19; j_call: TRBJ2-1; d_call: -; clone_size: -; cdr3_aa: CASSIDLGAYNEQFF; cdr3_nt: TGTGCCAGTAGTATAGATCTAGGGGCCTACAATGAGCAGTTCTTC
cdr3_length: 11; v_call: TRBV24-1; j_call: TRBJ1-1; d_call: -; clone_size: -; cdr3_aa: CATREGAQAFF; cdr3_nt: TGTGCCACCCGCGAGGGCGCCCAAGCTTTCTTT
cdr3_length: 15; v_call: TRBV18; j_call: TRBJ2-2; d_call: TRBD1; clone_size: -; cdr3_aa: CASSPYWDSTGELFF; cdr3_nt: TGTGCCAGCTCACCTTACTGGGACAGCACCGGGGAGCTGTTTTTT
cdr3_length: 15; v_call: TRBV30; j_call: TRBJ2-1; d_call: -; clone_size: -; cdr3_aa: CAWSHGGGRSHEQFF; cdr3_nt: TGTGCCTGGAGTCACGGGGGTGGCAGGAGCCATGAGCAGTTCTTC
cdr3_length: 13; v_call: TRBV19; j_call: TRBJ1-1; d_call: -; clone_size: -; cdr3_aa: CASTRHPNTEAFF; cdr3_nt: TGTGCCAGTACGCGGCACCCGAACACTGAAGCTTTCTTT
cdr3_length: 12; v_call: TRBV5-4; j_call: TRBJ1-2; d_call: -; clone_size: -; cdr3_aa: CASSPGTIGYTF; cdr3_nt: TGTGCCAGCAGCCCCGGGACAATCGGCTACACCTTC
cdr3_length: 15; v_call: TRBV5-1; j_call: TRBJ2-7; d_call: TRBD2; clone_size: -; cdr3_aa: CASSFQVRELNEQYF; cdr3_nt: TGCGCCAGCAGCTTTCAAGTGCGGGAGCTTAACGAGCAGTACTTC
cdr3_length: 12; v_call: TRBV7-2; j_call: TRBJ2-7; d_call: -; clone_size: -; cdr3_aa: CASSSQGYEQYF; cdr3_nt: TGTGCCAGCAGCTCCCAGGGGTACGAGCAGTACTTC
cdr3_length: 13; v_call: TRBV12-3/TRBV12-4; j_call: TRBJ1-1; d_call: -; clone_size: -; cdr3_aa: CASSLLQMAEAFF; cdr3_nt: TGTGCCAGCAGTTTACTCCAGATGGCTGAAGCTTTCTTT
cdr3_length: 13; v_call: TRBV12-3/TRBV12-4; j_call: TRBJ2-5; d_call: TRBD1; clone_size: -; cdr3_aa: CASSTGGQETQYF; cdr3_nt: TGTGCCAGCAGCACAGGGGGCCAAGAGACCCAGTACTTC
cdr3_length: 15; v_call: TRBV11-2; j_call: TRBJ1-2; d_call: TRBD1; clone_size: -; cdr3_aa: CASRNRDRGDYGYTF; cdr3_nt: TGTGCCAGCAGGAACCGGGACAGGGGTGACTATGGCTACACCTTC
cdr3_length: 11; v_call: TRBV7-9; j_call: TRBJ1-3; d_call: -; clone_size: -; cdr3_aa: CASREGNTIYF; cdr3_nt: TGTGCCAGCCGTGAGGGAAACACCATATATTTT
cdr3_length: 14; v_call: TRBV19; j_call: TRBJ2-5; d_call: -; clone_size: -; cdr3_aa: CASSIYQGAETQYF; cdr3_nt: TGTGCCAGTAGTATTTATCAGGGCGCTGAGACCCAGTACTTC
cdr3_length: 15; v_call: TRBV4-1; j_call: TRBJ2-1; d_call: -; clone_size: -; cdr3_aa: CASGNIGGARGEQFF; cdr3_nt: TGCGCCAGCGGCAACATAGGGGGGGCAAGGGGTGAGCAGTTCTTC
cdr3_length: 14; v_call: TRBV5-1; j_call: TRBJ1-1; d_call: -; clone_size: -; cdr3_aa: CASSLGGENTEAFF; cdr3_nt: TGCGCCAGCAGCTTGGGAGGTGAGAACACTGAAGCTTTCTTT
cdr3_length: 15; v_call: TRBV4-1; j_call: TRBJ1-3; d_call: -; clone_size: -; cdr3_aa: CASSQVIYSGNTIYF; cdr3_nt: TGCGCCAGCAGCCAAGTAATTTACTCTGGAAACACCATATATTTT
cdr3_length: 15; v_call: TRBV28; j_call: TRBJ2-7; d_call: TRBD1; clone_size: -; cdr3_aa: CASSPTTGGRYEQYF; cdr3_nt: TGTGCCAGCAGTCCAACGACAGGGGGCAGGTACGAGCAGTACTTC
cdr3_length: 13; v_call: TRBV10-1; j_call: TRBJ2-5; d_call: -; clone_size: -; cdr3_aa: CASSDGIQETQYF; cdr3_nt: TGCGCCAGCAGTGACGGGATACAAGAGACCCAGTACTTC
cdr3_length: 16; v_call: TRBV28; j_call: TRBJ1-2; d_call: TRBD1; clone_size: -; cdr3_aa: CASSNPAGGQGYGYTF; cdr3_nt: TGTGCCAGCTCCAACCCGGCAGGGGGGCAGGGCTATGGCTACACCTTC
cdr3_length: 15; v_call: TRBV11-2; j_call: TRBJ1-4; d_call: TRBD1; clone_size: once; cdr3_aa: CASSSRTGKNEKLFF; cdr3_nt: TGTGCCAGCAGCTCCCGGACAGGGAAAAATGAAAAACTGTTTTTT
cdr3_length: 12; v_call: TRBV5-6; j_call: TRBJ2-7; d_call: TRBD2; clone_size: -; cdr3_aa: CASSRGGNEQYF; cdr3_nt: TGTGCCAGCTCTAGGGGAGGGAACGAGCAGTACTTC
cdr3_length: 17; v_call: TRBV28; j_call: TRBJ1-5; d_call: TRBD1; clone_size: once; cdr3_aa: CASIGTRDRHRNQPQHF; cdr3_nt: TGTGCCAGCATCGGTACCCGGGACAGACACCGCAATCAGCCCCAGCATTTT
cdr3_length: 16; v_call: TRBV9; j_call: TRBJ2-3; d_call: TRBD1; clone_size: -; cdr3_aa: CASSIGTGGGTDTQYF; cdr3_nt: TGTGCCAGCAGCATCGGGACAGGGGGCGGTACAGATACGCAGTATTTT
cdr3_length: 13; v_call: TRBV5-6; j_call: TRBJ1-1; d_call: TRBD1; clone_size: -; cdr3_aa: CASSPQGAVEAFF; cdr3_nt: TGTGCCAGCAGCCCCCAGGGGGCGGTTGAAGCTTTCTTT
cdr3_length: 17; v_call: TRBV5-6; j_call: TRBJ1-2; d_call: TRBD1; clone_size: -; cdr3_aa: CASTLRVGTGTLYGYTF; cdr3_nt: TGTGCCAGCACCCTACGTGTCGGGACAGGGACCCTCTATGGCTACACCTTC
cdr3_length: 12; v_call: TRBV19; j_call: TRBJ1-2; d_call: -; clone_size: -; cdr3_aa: CASTSSDLGYTF; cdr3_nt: TGTGCCAGTACATCGAGCGACCTGGGCTACACCTTC
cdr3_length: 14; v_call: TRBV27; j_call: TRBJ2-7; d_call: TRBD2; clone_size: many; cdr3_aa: CASSPAGSSYEQYF; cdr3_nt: TGTGCCAGCAGCCCAGCGGGGAGCTCCTACGAGCAGTACTTC
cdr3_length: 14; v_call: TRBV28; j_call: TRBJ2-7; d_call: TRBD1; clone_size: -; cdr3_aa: CASSPPGQLYEQYF; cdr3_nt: TGTGCCAGCAGTCCCCCGGGACAGCTCTACGAGCAGTACTTC